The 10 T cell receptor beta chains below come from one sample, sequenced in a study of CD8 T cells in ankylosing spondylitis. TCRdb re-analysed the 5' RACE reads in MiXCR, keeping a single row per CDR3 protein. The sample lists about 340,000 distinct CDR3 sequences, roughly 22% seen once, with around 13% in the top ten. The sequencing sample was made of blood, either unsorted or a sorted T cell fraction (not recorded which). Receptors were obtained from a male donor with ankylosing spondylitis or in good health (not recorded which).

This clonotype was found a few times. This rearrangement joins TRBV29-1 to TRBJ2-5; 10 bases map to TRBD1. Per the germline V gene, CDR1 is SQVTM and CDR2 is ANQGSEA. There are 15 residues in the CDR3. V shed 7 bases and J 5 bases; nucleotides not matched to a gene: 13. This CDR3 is CSGGKGQGTGETQYF. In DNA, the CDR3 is TGCAGCGGCGGCAAGGGACAGGGGACGGGGGAGACCCAGTACTTC.

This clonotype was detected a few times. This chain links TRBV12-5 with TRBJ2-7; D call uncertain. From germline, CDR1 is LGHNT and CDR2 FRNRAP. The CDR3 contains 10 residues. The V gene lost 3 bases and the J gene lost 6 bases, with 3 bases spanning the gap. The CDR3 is CASGLGEQYF. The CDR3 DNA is TGTGCTAGTGGTTTAGGCGAGCAGTACTTC.

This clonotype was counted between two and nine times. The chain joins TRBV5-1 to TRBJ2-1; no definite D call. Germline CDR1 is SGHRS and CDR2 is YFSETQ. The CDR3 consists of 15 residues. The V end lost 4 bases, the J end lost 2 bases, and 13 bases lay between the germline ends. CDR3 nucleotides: TGCGCCAGCAGCCCGGACCAACGAACCTACAATGAGCAGTTCTTC. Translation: CASSPDQRTYNEQFF.

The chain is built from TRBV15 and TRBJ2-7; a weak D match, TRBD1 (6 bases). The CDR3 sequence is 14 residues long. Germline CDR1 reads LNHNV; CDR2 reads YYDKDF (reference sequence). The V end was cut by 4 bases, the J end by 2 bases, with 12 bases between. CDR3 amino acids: CATSTTGRAYEQYF. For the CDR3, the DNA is TGTGCCACCAGCACGACAGGTCGGGCCTACGAGCAGTACTTC.

CDR3 loop: CASSLGLAGFTSTDTQYF. DNA of the CDR3: TGTGCCAGCAGCTTGGGACTAGCGGGGTTCACTAGCACAGATACGCAGTATTTT. This chain connects TRBV7-6 to TRBJ2-3; the match to TRBD2 covers 13 bases. Germline loops: CDR1 SGHVS, CDR2 FNYEAQ. The J segment lost 0 bases and the V segment lost 3 bases, leaving 6 bases of the junction unmatched. This CDR3 region has 18 residues.

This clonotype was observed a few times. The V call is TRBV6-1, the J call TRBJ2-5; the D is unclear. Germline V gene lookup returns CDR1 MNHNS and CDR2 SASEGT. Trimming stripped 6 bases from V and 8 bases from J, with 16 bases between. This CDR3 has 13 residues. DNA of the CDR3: TGTGCCAGCAGCCCCGACGGCGTCGATACCCAGTACTTC. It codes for CASSPDGVDTQYF.

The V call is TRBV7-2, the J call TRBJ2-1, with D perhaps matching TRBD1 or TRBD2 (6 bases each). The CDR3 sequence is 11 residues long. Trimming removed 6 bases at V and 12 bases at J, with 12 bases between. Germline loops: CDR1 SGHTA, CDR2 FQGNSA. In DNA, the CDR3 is TGTGCCAGCAGACATGGAGGGGGGCAGTTCTTC. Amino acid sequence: CASRHGGGQFF.

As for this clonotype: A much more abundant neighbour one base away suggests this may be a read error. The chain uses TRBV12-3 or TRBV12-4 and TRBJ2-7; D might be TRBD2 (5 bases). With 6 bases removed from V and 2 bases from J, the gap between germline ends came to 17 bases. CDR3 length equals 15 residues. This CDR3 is CASRGGSGSPYEQYF. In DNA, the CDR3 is TGTGCCAGCAGGGGCGGGTCGGGGTCTCCCTACGAGCAGTACTTC.

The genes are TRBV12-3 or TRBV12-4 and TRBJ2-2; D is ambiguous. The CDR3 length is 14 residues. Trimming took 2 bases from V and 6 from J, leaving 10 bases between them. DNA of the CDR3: TGTGCCAGCAGTTTAATGCTGCGTGCCGGGGAGCTGTTTTTT. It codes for CASSLMLRAGELFF.

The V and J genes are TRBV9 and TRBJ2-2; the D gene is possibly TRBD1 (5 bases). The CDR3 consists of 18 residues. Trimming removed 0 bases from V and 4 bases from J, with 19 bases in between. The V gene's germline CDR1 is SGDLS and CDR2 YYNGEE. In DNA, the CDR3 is TGTGCCAGCAGCGTAGTGGGTTTGGACATGGCGAGCACCGGGGAGCTGTTTTTT. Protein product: CASSVVGLDMASTGELFF.